These 20 T cell receptor beta chains were all obtained from the same sample, sequenced in a study of T cell repertoires in cytomegalovirus infection. MiXCR, run by TCRdb on the reads, gives a single entry per CDR3 protein. The sample lists about 76,000 distinct CDR3 sequences, about 4% occurring once. Sequenced material: PBMCs. The receptors shown here come from a human donor in good health (CMV status not recorded). Some clones in this sample may be carry-over from other donors' samples.

This clonotype was counted at least ten times. A junction end diverges from the germline sequence, so it may reflect a read error. This rearrangement joins TRBV7-8 to TRBJ2-1, with a weak D call TRBD2 (6 bases). The germline gives CDR1 SGHVS, CDR2 FQNEAQ. The CDR3 consists of 15 residues. The CDR3: CASTLGAGIHNEQFF. The DNA for the CDR3 is TGTGCCAGCACCTTAGGGGCGGGGATTCACAATGAGCAGTTCTTC. The full variable domain, rest sourced from reference TRBV7-8 and TRBJ2-1, is GAGVSQSPRYKVAKRGQDVALRCDPISGHVSLFWYQQALGQGPEFLTYFQNEAQLDKSGLPSDRFFAERPEGSVSTLKIQRTQQEDSAVYLCASTLGAGIHNEQFFGPGTRLTVL.

This clonotype showed up many times. The chain is built from TRBV7-8 and TRBJ2-3; the match to TRBD1 covers 9 bases. The CDR3 contains 12 residues. Germline CDR1 and CDR2: SGHVS and FQNEAQ. Trimming removed 0 bases from V and 13 bases from J; junction bases left unmatched: 2. DNA of the CDR3: TGTGCCAGCAGCTTAGCTTGGACAGGGGAGTATTTT. Protein product: CASSLAWTGEYF.

The table lists this clonotype with many counts. The genes are TRBV6-6 and TRBJ2-3; 15 bases fit TRBD2. Germline CDR1 and CDR2: MNHNY and SVGAGI (reference sequence). J lost 1 base, V lost 1 base, and 9 bases had no gene match. CDR3 length: 20 amino acids. CDR3 in amino acids: CASSYWAGLAGGPGTDTQYF. In DNA, the CDR3 is TGTGCCAGCAGTTACTGGGCTGGACTAGCGGGGGGGCCCGGCACAGATACGCAGTATTTT.

This clonotype has ten or more counts. The V gene is TRBV24-1, the J gene TRBJ1-5; no clear D gene. This CDR3 region has 13 residues. Trimming cost V 3 bases and J 0 bases, with 2 bases left between them. The germline V gene encodes CDR1 KGHDR and CDR2 SFDVKD. The CDR3 DNA sequence: TGTGCCACCAGTGATCCTAGCAATCAGCCCCAGCATTTT. Protein: CATSDPSNQPQHF.

This clonotype was observed many times. V usage is TRBV6-1 and J usage is TRBJ1-1; D is uncertain. CDR3 length: 13 amino acids. V was pared by 2 bases and J by 1 base, with 5 bases between. The V gene's germline CDR1 is MNHNS and CDR2 SASEGT. The CDR3 region has the DNA TGTGCCAGCAGTGAAACCGGGAACACTGAAGCTTTCTTT. It translates to CASSETGNTEAFF.

This clonotype has at least ten counts. The J gene is TRBJ2-3, the V gene TRBV18; 7 bases match TRBD1. Germline assignment: CDR1 KGHSH and CDR2 LQKENI. The CDR3 loop spans 17 amino acids. With V trimmed by 2 bases and J by 0 bases, 8 bases remained unmatched. Here the CDR3 reads CASSPFLGGFSTDTQYF. In DNA form, the CDR3 reads TGTGCCAGCTCACCATTTCTAGGGGGCTTCAGCACAGATACGCAGTATTTT.

This clonotype was seen many times. J is TRBJ2-1 and V is TRBV7-3, with 7 positions matching TRBD1. The ends lost 5 bases at V and 1 base at J; junction bases unmatched: 8. CDR1 SGHTA and CDR2 FQGTGA come from the germline V gene. The CDR3 covers 16 residues. CDR3 region: CASSLQGPGSYNEQFF. CDR3 DNA sequence: TGTGCCAGCAGCCTACAGGGGCCCGGGTCCTACAATGAGCAGTTCTTC.

Ten or more counts support this clonotype. This chain connects TRBV27 to TRBJ2-4, with D possibly matching TRBD1 (5 bases). CDR1 MNHEY and CDR2 SMNVEV come from the germline V gene (reference sequence). CDR3 length: 14 residues. Trimming pared 4 bases from V and 8 bases from J, leaving 15 bases between. In DNA, the CDR3 is TGTGCCAGCAGTTCCTCTTCCAGGGTACACATTCAGTACTTC. Its protein product is CASSSSSRVHIQYF.

This clonotype was detected many times. The rearrangement joins TRBV19 to TRBJ2-7; a weak D match, TRBD2 (5 bases). The germline V gene has CDR1 LNHDA and CDR2 SQIVND (reference sequence). CDR3 length: 15 residues. Trimming stripped 7 bases from V and 7 bases from J, with 23 bases between. The CDR3, as DNA: TGTGCCAGTACCCCACGGATGGGGTGGCCGGGAGAGCAGTACTTC. Translation: CASTPRMGWPGEQYF.

The rearrangement uses TRBV6-4 and TRBJ1-1, with no clear D. The CDR3 contains 13 residues. Between the trimmed V and J ends, which lost 5 bases and 4 bases, there was a span of 11 bases. CDR1 and CDR2 from the germline V gene are MRHNA and SNTAGT. CDR3 coding DNA: TGTGCCAGCAGTCCCGGACCCCTCACTGAAGCTTTCTTT. The encoded protein is CASSPGPLTEAFF.

This clonotype has at least ten counts. The V call is TRBV7-8, the J call TRBJ1-1, with D unresolved. Germline CDR1 SGHVS, CDR2 FQNEAQ. The CDR3 extends over 13 amino acids. V gave up 8 bases and J gave up 5 bases, with 15 bases separating them. CDR3 residues: CASGSRARTEAFF. CDR3 sequence (DNA): TGTGCCAGCGGGTCGCGGGCGAGGACTGAAGCTTTCTTT. The full variable domain, with the rest looked up from reference TRBV7-8 and TRBJ1-1, is GAGVSQSPRYKVAKRGQDVALRCDPISGHVSLFWYQQALGQGPEFLTYFQNEAQLDKSGLPSDRFFAERPEGSVSTLKIQRTQQEDSAVYLCASGSRARTEAFFGQGTRLTVV.

This clonotype was picked up many times. At one end, the junction sequence differs from germline, possibly due to a read error. V gene TRBV7-7 combines with J gene TRBJ2-7; D is unresolved. The CDR3 spans 13 residues. Germline assignment: CDR1 SSHAT and CDR2 FNYEAQ (reference sequence). CDR3 in amino acids: CASSLGPKNEQYF. The CDR3 region has the DNA TGTGCTAGCAGCTTAGGTCCTAAAAACGAGCAGTACTTC.

This clonotype was counted ten times or more. The chain uses TRBV28 and TRBJ1-3; D is unclear. The germline V gene encodes CDR1 MDHEN and CDR2 SYDVKM. Between the trimmed V and J ends, which lost 3 bases and 1 base, there was a span of 13 bases. The CDR3 spans 16 residues. The CDR3 reads CASSFAGLKSGNTIYF. The CDR3 DNA is TGTGCCAGCAGTTTCGCCGGACTCAAGTCTGGAAACACCATATATTTT.

Many counts were recorded for this clonotype. V gene TRBV7-2 combines with J gene TRBJ1-1; 8 bases are shared with TRBD1. V shed 2 bases and J 7 bases; nucleotides not matched to a gene: 6. The CDR3 is 14 residues long. Germline loops: CDR1 SGHTA, CDR2 FQGNSA. The CDR3 protein is CASSLQGAVGEAFF. The DNA for the CDR3 is TGTGCCAGCAGCTTACAGGGGGCTGTAGGTGAAGCTTTCTTT.

This clonotype was counted ten times or more. This chain links TRBV7-8 with TRBJ2-1; TRBD2 aligns across 8 bases. CDR1 is SGHVS and CDR2 is FQNEAQ in the germline V gene. CDR3 length equals 15 residues. J gave up 15 bases and V 5 bases, and 18 bases lay outside the gene matches. CDR3 amino acids: CASSPTRTSWFDGFF. CDR3 nucleotides: TGTGCCAGCAGCCCCACCCGGACTAGCTGGTTTGATGGGTTCTTC.

This clonotype was found many times. The V and J genes are TRBV10-3 and TRBJ2-7; D is undetermined. The CDR3 extends over 9 amino acids. V lost 9 bases to trimming and J lost 7 bases, with 7 bases between them. Germline V gene lookup returns CDR1 ENHRY and CDR2 SYGVKD. The CDR3 here is CAMPVEQYF. The CDR3 DNA reads TGTGCCATGCCAGTGGAGCAGTACTTC.

Ten or more counts support this clonotype. The chain carries TRBV7-2 and TRBJ1-1; 7 bases match TRBD1. Germline V gene data show CDR1 as SGHTA and CDR2 as FQGNSA. This CDR3 is built from 16 residues. V lost 5 bases to trimming and J lost 1 base; unmatched junction nucleotides: 10. The CDR3 nucleotides read TGTGCCAGCAGCCGCATCTACAGGGGATCGAACACTGAAGCTTTCTTT. Amino acid sequence: CASSRIYRGSNTEAFF.

The rearrangement joins TRBV6-2 or TRBV6-3 to TRBJ2-1, with 7 bases identical to TRBD1. Germline loops: CDR1 MNHEY, CDR2 SVGEGT. The CDR3 is 13 residues long. V lost 7 bases and J lost 3; bases outside the gene matches: 3. The DNA of the CDR3 is TGTGCCAGCAAGACAGGGTACTACAATGAGCAGTTCTTC. This gives the protein CASKTGYYNEQFF.

At least ten counts were recorded for this clonotype. This chain links TRBV20-1 with TRBJ1-5; TRBD1 matches 8 bases. Trimming cost V 5 bases and J 6 bases; bases outside gene matches: 6. The CDR3 has 13 amino acids. The germline CDR1 and CDR2 sequences are DFQATT and SNEGSKA (reference sequence). The CDR3 sequence: CSAAGTGGQPQHF. In DNA form, the CDR3 reads TGCAGTGCTGCCGGGACAGGTGGTCAGCCCCAGCATTTT.

The rearrangement uses TRBV5-1 and TRBJ1-2, with TRBD1 as a possible D gene (6 bases). V lost 1 base and J 0 bases, leaving 10 bases between the germline ends. CDR3 length: 15 amino acids. Per the germline V gene, CDR1 is SGHRS and CDR2 is YFSETQ. DNA for the CDR3: TGCGCCAGCAGCTTGTGGGGGCCCACTAACTATGGCTACACCTTC. It specifies CASSLWGPTNYGYTF.